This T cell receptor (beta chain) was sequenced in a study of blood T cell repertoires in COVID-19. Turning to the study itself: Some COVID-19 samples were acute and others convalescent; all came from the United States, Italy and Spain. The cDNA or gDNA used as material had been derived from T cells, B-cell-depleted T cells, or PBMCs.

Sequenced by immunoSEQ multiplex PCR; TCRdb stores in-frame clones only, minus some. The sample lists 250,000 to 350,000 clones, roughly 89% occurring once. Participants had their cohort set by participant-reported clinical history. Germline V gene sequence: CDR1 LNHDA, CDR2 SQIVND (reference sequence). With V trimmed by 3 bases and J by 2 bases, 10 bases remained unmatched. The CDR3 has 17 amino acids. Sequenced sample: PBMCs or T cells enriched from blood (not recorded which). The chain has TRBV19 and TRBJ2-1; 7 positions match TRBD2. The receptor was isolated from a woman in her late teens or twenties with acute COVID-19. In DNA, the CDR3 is TGTGCCAGTAGTATTCTCGGCGGGAGTTCAGCCTACAATGAGCAGTTCTTC. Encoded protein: CASSILGGSSAYNEQFF. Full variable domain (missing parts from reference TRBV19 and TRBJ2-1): DGGITQSPKYLFRKEGQNVTLSCEQNLNHDAMYWYRQDPGQGLRLIYYSQIVNDFQKGDIAEGYSVSREKKESFPLTVTSAQKNPTAFYLCASSILGGSSAYNEQFFGPGTRLTVL.